This TCR beta chain comes out of a study of cytomegalovirus exposure and HLA in healthy donors. PCR primers comprised 60 Vbeta and 13 Jbeta primers. Assay used: immunoSEQ multiplex PCR; TCRdb lists only in-frame clones, some missing. Among about 130,000 clones listed, 81% were seen once. Comments on this clone: The antigen remains unidentified.

Notes on the study in general: TCR beta sequences reportedly predicted most subjects' HLA-A and HLA-B alleles accurately. Researchers catalogued roughly 150 TCR beta chains as cytomegalovirus-associated.

The receptor was isolated from a man aged 18 to 30 in good health and CMV-seronegative. Sequences were obtained from PBMCs.

The CDR3 coding sequence is TGCGCCAGCAGCCAGGAGATGATGCCCCAAAATTCACCCCTCCACTTT. It translates to CASSQEMMPQNSPLHF. The chain joins TRBV4-1 to TRBJ1-6, with D hard to call. Germline loops: CDR1 MGHRA, CDR2 YSYEKL. V was clipped by 3 bases and J by 7 bases, with 16 bases between them. This CDR3 has 16 residues.